These 25 T cell receptor beta chains were sequenced from one sample in a study of blood T cell repertoires in COVID-19. Method: immunoSEQ multiplex PCR; TCRdb's copy keeps in-frame clones and lacks some. In the table there are some 49,000 clones, around 92% of which are singletons. Sequenced input: peripheral blood. The receptors stem from a man aged 50-60 years with active COVID-19.

This clone was seen once. The rearrangement links TRBV2 to TRBJ2-2, with D perhaps TRBD1 (6 bases). The CDR3 is made up of 15 amino acids. Germline CDR1 reads SNHLY; CDR2 reads FYNNEI. V was shortened by 4 bases and J by 2 bases, with 11 bases between the two germline ends. CDR3 nucleotide sequence: TGTGCCAGCAGTGTCGACAGGATCAACACCGGGGAGCTGTTTTTT. It yields the protein CASSVDRINTGELFF.

V usage is TRBV6-2 or TRBV6-3 and J usage is TRBJ1-4; unclear D gene. This CDR3 comprises 14 residues. The V gene lost 2 bases and the J gene lost 7 bases, with 11 bases spanning the gap. Germline V gene data show CDR1 as MNHEY and CDR2 as SVGEGT. The CDR3 nucleotides read TGTGCCAGCAGTTACGTCCGCGGCGGTGAAAAACTGTTTTTT. Translated: CASSYVRGGEKLFF.

The chain carries TRBV24-1 and TRBJ2-2, with 12 nucleotides matching TRBD1. The CDR3 runs 19 residues. The germline V gene has CDR1 KGHDR and CDR2 SFDVKD. V lost 3 bases, J lost 5 bases, and 12 bases stayed unmatched. This CDR3 reads CATSDAPGQGAVLTGELFF. The CDR3, as DNA: TGTGCCACCAGTGATGCCCCGGGACAGGGGGCCGTTCTTACCGGGGAGCTGTTTTTT.

The chain is built from TRBV7-7 and TRBJ2-1, with 10 bases aligning to TRBD2. Germline lookup yields CDR1 SSHAT and CDR2 FNYEAQ (reference sequence). Trimming took 5 bases from V and 3 from J; bases not matched to a gene: 10. The CDR3 consists of 17 residues. For the CDR3, the DNA is TGTGCCAGCAGCCCTAGGGGCGGACTAGCGGACTACAATGAGCAGTTCTTC. Amino acids: CASSPRGGLADYNEQFF. Full variable domain (rest looked up from reference TRBV7-7 and TRBJ2-1): GAGVSQSPRYKVTKRGQDVTLRCDPISSHATLYWYQQALGQGPEFLTYFNYEAQPDKSGLPSDRFSAERPEGSISTLTIQRTEQRDSAMYRCASSPRGGLADYNEQFFGPGTRLTVL.

The chain has TRBV12-3 or TRBV12-4 and TRBJ2-2, with D hard to call. Trimming removed 6 bases from V and 5 bases from J, with 7 bases in between. The CDR3 is 12 amino acids. CDR3 loop: CASSPNTGELFF. CDR3 DNA: TGTGCCAGCAGCCCCAATACCGGGGAGCTGTTTTTT.

The rearrangement uses TRBV2 and TRBJ2-1; 8 bases match TRBD2. The CDR3 covers 16 residues. In germline, CDR1 is SNHLY, CDR2 FYNNEI. Unmatched junction bases numbered 15, after V lost 8 bases and J lost 6 bases. CDR3 amino acids: CASGRRLSGSVNEQFF. The CDR3 DNA follows: TGTGCCAGCGGCCGACGCTTGAGCGGGAGCGTCAATGAGCAGTTCTTC.

This chain joins TRBV9 and TRBJ2-2, with 9 nucleotides matching TRBD2. There are 17 residues in the CDR3. V was pared by 0 bases and J by 5 bases, with 8 bases of the junction left unmatched. Germline CDR1 SGDLS, CDR2 YYNGEE. CDR3 region: CASSVGPSGNETGELFF. The CDR3 DNA reads as TGTGCCAGCAGCGTAGGGCCTAGCGGGAATGAGACCGGGGAGCTGTTTTTT.

The rearrangement links TRBV6-6 to TRBJ2-7, with D possibly being TRBD1 (6 bases). The CDR3 totals 12 residues. V was shortened by 6 bases and J by 5 bases, with 11 bases between the two germline ends. The germline V gene encodes CDR1 MNHNY and CDR2 SVGAGI (reference sequence). The CDR3 nucleotides read TGTGCCAGCAGCACAGGGTCCGACGAGCAGTACTTC. This translates into CASSTGSDEQYF.

This chain joins TRBV7-8 and TRBJ2-2; D not resolved. V was clipped by 5 bases and J by 4 bases, with 8 bases between them. The CDR3 is 13 residues long. Looked up from germline, CDR1 is SGHVS and CDR2 is FQNEAQ. In DNA form, the CDR3 reads TGTGCCAGCAGCGGCCCTGGCACCGGGGAGCTGTTTTTT. As protein: CASSGPGTGELFF.

On this clone itself: At one end, the junction sequence differs from germline, possibly due to a read error. This rearrangement joins TRBV29-1 to TRBJ1-5; D is perhaps TRBD1 (5 bases). The CDR3 covers 13 residues. Germline assignment: CDR1 SQVTM and CDR2 ANQGSEA. The CDR3 region is CSVEDLGAHYEFF. Here the CDR3 DNA reads TGCAGCGTTGAAGATCTTGGGGCCCACTATGAGTTTTTT.

V gene TRBV6-1 combines with J gene TRBJ2-5; D might be TRBD2 (5 bases). The germline V gene has CDR1 MNHNS and CDR2 SASEGT. The CDR3 is 12 residues long. Trimming removed 3 bases at V and 9 bases at J, with 11 bases between. CDR3 bases: TGTGCCAGCAGTGAGGACTTTCGAGCCCAGTACTTC. Protein: CASSEDFRAQYF.

The chain is built from TRBV5-4 and TRBJ2-4; weak D call: TRBD2 (6 bases). V shed 6 bases and J shed 7 bases, with 17 bases lying between them. This CDR3 comprises 14 residues. Germline V gene sequence: CDR1 SGHNT, CDR2 YYREEE (reference sequence). CDR3 sequence reads: CASTSPRELNIQYF. CDR3 DNA sequence: TGTGCCAGCACCAGTCCCCGGGAGCTCAACATTCAGTACTTC.

This rearrangement joins TRBV5-1 to TRBJ2-6; 10 bases are shared with TRBD1. Germline trimming cut 2 bases from V and 3 bases from J; bases unmatched to any gene: 5. The CDR3 spans 17 residues. Germline-derived CDR1 and CDR2 are SGHRS and YFSETQ. The CDR3 nucleotides are TGCGCCAGCAGCTTCGACAGGGGGCAAGGTGGGGCCAACGTCCTGACTTTC. Translation: CASSFDRGQGGANVLTF.

As to this clone: The junction does not match germline at one end; this may be a read error. The chain recombines TRBV3-1 (or the pseudogene TRBV3-2) with TRBJ1-2; D is unclear. The CDR3 covers 13 residues. Germline CDR1 LGHDT, CDR2 YNNKEL (reference sequence). The CDR3 sequence: CASSQSTATGIAF. Here the CDR3 DNA reads TGTGCCAGCAGCCAGTCGACTGCGACGGGAATTGCCTTC.

This clone appeared a single time. This chain uses TRBV4-1 with TRBJ2-1; TRBD2 matches at 13 bases. V dropped 4 bases and J dropped 8; count of bases not matched to a gene: 11. This CDR3 comprises 17 residues. Germline V gene sequence: CDR1 MGHRA, CDR2 YSYEKL. Written as DNA, the CDR3 is TGCGCCAGCAGCCCGCTTACTAGCGGGGGGGCTATCGATGAGCAGTTCTTC. Protein product: CASSPLTSGGAIDEQFF.

This sequence joins TRBV27 and TRBJ2-7; TRBD2 might be the D (6 bases). Trimming cost V 6 bases and J 3 bases, with 15 bases left between them. The CDR3 covers 14 residues. Germline assignment: CDR1 MNHEY and CDR2 SMNVEV (reference sequence). The CDR3 DNA reads TGTGCCAGCAGCCGGGACTCGCCCCACTACGAGCAGTACTTC. This encodes CASSRDSPHYEQYF.

V gene TRBV19 combines with J gene TRBJ1-5; 8 nucleotides match TRBD1. Per germline, CDR1 LNHDA and CDR2 SQIVND (reference sequence). The ends lost 6 bases at V and 4 bases at J; junction bases unmatched: 8. The CDR3 runs 15 residues. CDR3 protein: CASRVQGGGNQPQHF. CDR3 bases: TGTGCCAGTAGGGTACAGGGGGGCGGGAATCAGCCCCAGCATTTT.

This sequence joins TRBV6-2 or TRBV6-3 and TRBJ1-2, with D perhaps matching TRBD1 (5 bases). V was pared by 2 bases and J by 6 bases, with 19 bases between. The CDR3 is made up of 16 amino acids. The germline CDR1 and CDR2 sequences are MNHEY and SVGEGT. The CDR3 sequence: CASSYGRQGVGDGYTF. The CDR3 DNA reads TGTGCCAGCAGTTACGGCCGGCAGGGCGTCGGTGATGGCTACACCTTC.

The V and J genes are TRBV5-8 and TRBJ1-2, with TRBD1 identical over 9 bases. There are 14 residues in the CDR3. The germline V gene has CDR1 SGHTS and CDR2 YDEGEE. Trimming removed 5 bases from V and 8 bases from J; junction bases left unmatched: 10. For the CDR3, the DNA is TGTGCCAGCAGGAGTTTCACAGGGGGCCGCGGCTACACCTTC. It translates to CASRSFTGGRGYTF.

The chain employs TRBV5-1 and TRBJ1-1, with D maybe TRBD1 (6 bases). CDR1 is SGHRS, CDR2 YFSETQ, per germline. CDR3 length equals 14 residues. V gave up 4 bases and J gave up 4 bases, with 14 bases separating them. This CDR3 is CASSVQGLGTEAFF. CDR3 DNA: TGCGCCAGCAGCGTCCAGGGGTTAGGCACTGAAGCTTTCTTT.

The rearrangement joins TRBV6-5 to TRBJ1-1, with a possible D match to TRBD1 (5 bases). The ends were cut back, 8 bases at V and 4 bases at J, with 17 bases in the middle. CDR1 and CDR2 (germline): MNHEY, SVGAGI. This CDR3 contains 14 residues. The CDR3 spells CASAVTLRGTEAFF. In nucleotides, the CDR3 is TGTGCCAGCGCGGTTACCCTAAGGGGCACTGAAGCTTTCTTT.

DNA of the CDR3: TGCGCCAGCAGCCAAGCTGGCGGGAGGACCTACGAGCAGTACTTC. Its protein product is CASSQAGGRTYEQYF. The gene calls are TRBV4-1 and TRBJ2-7; 8 bases match TRBD2. V lost 1 base, J lost 2 bases, and 4 bases stayed unmatched. Per the germline V gene, CDR1 is MGHRA and CDR2 is YSYEKL. The CDR3 is made up of 15 amino acids.

The chain combines TRBV5-6 with TRBJ2-1; tentative D call: TRBD1 (5 bases). The germline CDR1 and CDR2 sequences are SGHDT and YYEEEE. CDR3 length equals 12 residues. The ends were cut back, 5 bases at V and 11 bases at J, with 14 bases in the middle. The CDR3 DNA sequence: TGTGCCAGCAGTCCAGGGAACGCCAAGCAGTTCTTC. It yields the protein CASSPGNAKQFF.

The V gene is TRBV19, the J gene TRBJ1-1; tentative D call: TRBD1 (6 bases). V dropped 5 bases and J dropped 5 bases, with 27 bases sitting between them. Germline CDR1 LNHDA, CDR2 SQIVND (reference sequence). This CDR3 has 18 residues. The CDR3 nucleotides are TGTGCCAGTAGTCTTTCCCTTGACGTGGTAGGGGGTCCGACTGAAGCTTTCTTT. Translation gives CASSLSLDVVGGPTEAFF. Full variable domain (remainder filled in from reference TRBV19 and TRBJ1-1): DGGITQSPKYLFRKEGQNVTLSCEQNLNHDAMYWYRQDPGQGLRLIYYSQIVNDFQKGDIAEGYSVSREKKESFPLTVTSAQKNPTAFYLCASSLSLDVVGGPTEAFFGQGTRLTVV.

The chain employs TRBV4-1 and TRBJ1-2; 8 bases are shared with TRBD1. The germline gives CDR1 MGHRA, CDR2 YSYEKL. J gave up 4 bases and V 3 bases, and 1 base lay outside the gene matches. The CDR3 contains 13 residues. The CDR3 DNA is TGCGCCAGCAGCCAGGGGACAGGCTATGGCTACACCTTC. Translating it yields CASSQGTGYGYTF.